This T cell receptor beta chain was sequenced for a study of T-cell memory formation after mild COVID-19. Study-level results: Pre-infection memory already had some responding clones, implying cross-reactive memory joined. For contracting clones, CD4+ ones sat mainly in CM and EM, CD8+ in EMRA.

The CDR3 runs 12 residues. V lost 6 bases and J 9 bases, leaving 12 bases between the germline ends. Per the germline V gene, CDR1 is MNHNS and CDR2 is SASEGT. A single record per CDR3 protein comes from TCRdb applying MiXCR to the 5' RACE reads. The profile shows just over 400,000 distinct CDR3 sequences, about a quarter of them singletons. On this clonotype itself: The antigen remains unidentified.

V gene TRBV6-1 combines with J gene TRBJ2-1, with a weak D call TRBD2 (6 bases). The receptor was derived from an adult woman who had mild COVID-19 (a few samples of this study predate the infection). Cell type and time point are not known. Sequencing used PBMCs or a T cell subset sorted from them (not recorded which). The CDR3: CASSWGVGEQFF. Here the CDR3 DNA reads TGTGCCAGCAGCTGGGGGGTCGGTGAGCAGTTCTTC.